The T cell receptor (beta chain) under discussion was sequenced for a study of PD-1 blockade in classical Hodgkin lymphoma. Sequenced by immunoSEQ multiplex PCR; TCRdb stores in-frame clones only, minus some. This sample has fewer than 15,000 clones; 85% to 90% occur once, and the top ten carry 4.6%. Patients all relapsed after autologous stem cell transplantation, and there was variation in brentuximab vedotin exposure. The germline V and J ends were trimmed by 1 base and 3 bases, with 13 bases remaining between them. The CDR3 runs 16 residues. The germline CDR1 and CDR2 sequences are SEHNR and FQNEAQ (reference sequence).

This TCR derives from a human donor with classical Hodgkin lymphoma. The sequenced sample was peripheral blood mononuclear cells (PBMCs), obtained at baseline. The chain joins TRBV7-9 to TRBJ2-4, with D hard to call. The CDR3 is CASSLGPARGKNIQYF. The CDR3 DNA sequence: TGTGCCAGCAGCTTAGGTCCAGCGAGAGGCAAAAACATTCAGTACTTC.